The clone carrying this TCR beta chain was seen only once. Antigen specificity is unknown. The sample is drawn from a study of cytomegalovirus exposure and HLA in healthy donors. For the study at large: Earlier, approximately 110 million unique TCR beta sequences were recovered from roughly 170 million T cells by an analysis. Study-wide results and limits: An observed cluster of highly shared sequence variants was recorded as a likely sequencing artifact. TCR beta V- and J-gene trimming was later associated with a missense DCLRE1C variant.

The PCR made use of 60 Vbeta and 13 Jbeta primers. The data were produced by immunoSEQ multiplex PCR, yet TCRdb's version contains in-frame clones alone and is incomplete. Altogether about 160,000 clones are present, approximately 74% being singletons, with the ten largest covering 2.8%. The receptor's source is a woman in her twenties or thirties in good health and CMV-seronegative. Material for sequencing was PBMCs.

The CDR3 DNA reads as TGTGCCAGCAGCTCCTACAGGGGCCGGAGCTCCTACAATGAGCAGTTCTTC. It yields the protein CASSSYRGRSSYNEQFF. The V call is TRBV7-9, the J call TRBJ2-1, with 7 positions matching TRBD1. In germline, CDR1 is SEHNR, CDR2 FQNEAQ (reference sequence). CDR3 length: 17 amino acids. V trimming: 4 bases; J trimming: 0 bases; junction bases outside the gene matches: 9.